The source of this T cell receptor beta chain is a study of shared clonotypes between healthy human individuals. This clone occurred once. Original analysis: ImmunoSEQ sequences covered only the junction and lacked quality scores; filtering therefore differed. TCRdb keeps only in-frame clones here, not all; method: immunoSEQ multiplex PCR. D and trimming come from the DNA, and the V and J calls and clone size come from that table. The table includes 2 million to 2.5 million clones, roughly 93% detected once. The sequence was collected from a man aged 18 to 35 in good health. Some clones in this sample may be carry-over from other donors' samples. The sample consisted of naive CD4+ T cells from PBMCs. The subset is: CD45RA+ positively selected.

In DNA, the CDR3 is TGTGCCAGCAGCTGGAGGGGACAGGGGAAATTTAGCACAGATACGCAGTATTTT. Translating it yields CASSWRGQGKFSTDTQYF. This sequence joins TRBV27 and TRBJ2-3; TRBD1 agrees at 10 bases. The length of the CDR3 is 18 residues. Unmatched junction bases numbered 12, after V lost 6 bases and J lost 0 bases. The V gene's germline CDR1 is MNHEY and CDR2 SMNVEV (reference sequence).